This T cell receptor (beta chain) was sequenced in a study of T cell responses to AZD1222 COVID-19 vaccine. The study, taken as a whole, reports: Repertoire samples came only from after the peak T cell response. Donors, mostly white British, included more females; clonal diversity was possibly underestimated. Distributed over spike, vaccine-associated CD4 TCRs predominated at 160-218 and 743-854.

Germline CDR1 reads SEHNR; CDR2 reads FQNEAQ (reference sequence). The CDR3 contains 15 residues. Between the trimmed V and J ends, which lost 5 bases and 5 bases, there was a span of 16 bases. Details on this clone: What it recognizes is unknown.

Measured with immunoSEQ multiplex PCR; TCRdb has only the in-frame clones, and not every one. The sample consists of about 140,000 clones, approximately 92% of them appearing once. The source was peripheral blood, collected 28 days after the second AZD1222 dose. The TCR sequence derives from an adult who received the AZD1222 COVID-19 vaccine. This chain links TRBV7-9 with TRBJ2-1; the D gene could be TRBD1 or TRBD2 (5 bases each). The CDR3 coding sequence is TGTGCCAGCAGCGTCACAGGATTGCGGGACAATGAGCAGTTCTTC. Translated: CASSVTGLRDNEQFF.